The clone carrying this T cell receptor (beta chain) was picked up a small number of times. Its target is unknown. The sample comes from a study of beta chain features in type 1 diabetes. V was cut by 5 bases and J by 6 bases, with 10 bases left in between. This CDR3 has 12 residues. The germline CDR1 and CDR2 sequences are SGHTS and YDEGEE. The entirety of the isolated RNA underwent reverse transcription, so expressed TCRB transcripts were sequenced. Generated by immunoSEQ multiplex PCR, the TCRdb table keeps only in-frame clones and is missing some. The repertoire consists of hundreds of thousands of clones, with roughly an eighth occurring once and the leading ten covering 0.015% to 0.02%. Findings and caveats of the study: Among all four CD4+ subsets, Type 1 diabetes patients had TCRB CDR3s that were moderately but significantly shorter.

The sequence was obtained from a man aged 25-45 years with type 1 diabetes. The J gene is TRBJ2-3, the V gene TRBV5-8; D not resolved. Material: naive CD4+ T cells from blood. CDR3 nucleotides: TGTGCCAGCAGACCCGTCGGGGATACGCAGTATTTT. Protein product: CASRPVGDTQYF. Complete variable domain (other parts from reference TRBV5-8 and TRBJ2-3): EAGVTQSPTHLIKTRGQQATLRCSPISGHTSVYWYQQALGLGLQFLLWYDEGEERNRGNFPPRFSGRQFPNYSSELNVNALELEDSALYLCASRPVGDTQYFGPGTRLTVL.